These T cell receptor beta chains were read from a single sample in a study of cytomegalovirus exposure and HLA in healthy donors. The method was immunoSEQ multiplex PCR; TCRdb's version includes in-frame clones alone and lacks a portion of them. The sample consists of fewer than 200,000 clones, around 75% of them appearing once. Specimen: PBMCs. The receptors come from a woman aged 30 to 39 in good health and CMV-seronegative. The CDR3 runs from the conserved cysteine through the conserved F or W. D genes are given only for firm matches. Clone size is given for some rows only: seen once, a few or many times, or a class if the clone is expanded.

CASSPMAGVYGYTF TGTGCCAGCAGCCCGATGGCAGGGGTCTATGGCTACACCTTC TRBV11-2 - - TRBJ1-2
CASSTRQGRAEAFF TGTGCCAGCAGCACCCGACAGGGGAGGGCTGAAGCTTTCTTT TRBV11-2 few TRBD1 TRBJ1-1
CASSSPGTNEKLFF TGCGCCAGCAGTTCCCCAGGAACTAATGAAAAACTGTTTTTT TRBV10-2 - - TRBJ1-4
CASRSREFLSYSNQPQHF TGTGCCAGCAGGAGCAGGGAATTCCTCTCTTATAGCAATCAGCCCCAGCATTTT TRBV25-1 few - TRBJ1-5
CASSQALVGGPEQFF TGCGCCAGCAGCCAAGCTCTCGTAGGAGGACCTGAGCAGTTCTTC TRBV4-1 - - TRBJ2-1
CASSLSGTSTDTQYF TGCGCCAGCAGCTTGTCAGGTACTAGCACAGATACGCAGTATTTT TRBV5-1 - - TRBJ2-3
CASSQEARGPQPQHF TGCGCCAGCAGCCAAGAGGCCCGGGGTCCTCAGCCCCAGCATTTT TRBV4-1 few - TRBJ1-5
CASSSIAGAGDTQYF TGCGCCAGCAGCTCGATAGCGGGTGCCGGAGATACGCAGTATTTT TRBV5-1 - TRBD2 TRBJ2-3
CASSLGPGGDYNEQFF TGTGCCAGCAGCTTAGGTCCGGGAGGGGATTACAATGAGCAGTTCTTC TRBV7-3 - TRBD2 TRBJ2-1
CASLGDRGEINYGYTF TGTGCCAGCCTCGGGGACAGGGGAGAAATTAACTATGGCTACACCTTC TRBV7-9 few TRBD1 TRBJ1-2
CASSRPNRGDQPQHF TGTGCCAGCAGTCGGCCCAACAGGGGTGATCAGCCCCAGCATTTT TRBV2 - TRBD1 TRBJ1-5